The source of this T cell receptor (beta chain) is a study of blood T cell repertoires in COVID-19. Profiled with immunoSEQ multiplex PCR; TCRdb holds only in-frame clones, not every one. Altogether about 88,000 clones are present, roughly 90% being singletons, with the ten largest covering roughly 15%. Sequencing input: peripheral blood. The receptor was derived from a male donor with acute or convalescent COVID-19.

The DNA of the CDR3 is TGTGCCAGCAGCCGGTACACTGAAGCTTTCTTT. Amino acids: CASSRYTEAFF. J is TRBJ1-1 and V is TRBV11-2; D is undetermined. CDR3 size: 11 residues. The V end lost 5 bases, the J end lost 3 bases, and 4 bases lay between the germline ends. Germline loops: CDR1 SGHAT, CDR2 FQNNGV.